Listed here are 28 T cell receptor beta chains from one sample, sequenced in a study of T cell responses to AZD1222 COVID-19 vaccine. Sequencing used immunoSEQ multiplex PCR; TCRdb keeps in-frame clones, though not all of them. The sample lists 150,000 to 200,000 clones, approximately 86% occurring once. The sample in question was peripheral blood, obtained 28 days after the second AZD1222 dose. These receptors originate from an adult who received the AZD1222 COVID-19 vaccine.

The V call is TRBV6-5, the J call TRBJ1-2; a possible D gene is TRBD1 (6 bases). The CDR3 extends over 15 amino acids. Germline CDR1 reads MNHEY; CDR2 reads SVGAGI. Trimming shortened V by 0 bases and J by 3 bases, and 11 bases separated the two germline ends. CDR3 protein: CASSYSLGGYYGYTF. CDR3 nucleotide sequence: TGTGCCAGCAGTTACTCGCTGGGGGGCTACTATGGCTACACCTTC.

The chain couples TRBV7-9 to TRBJ1-2, with TRBD1 matching 9 bases. The V segment lost 3 bases and the J segment 4 bases; nucleotides outside the gene matches: 6. Germline V CDR1 and CDR2: SEHNR, FQNEAQ (reference sequence). The CDR3 sequence is 15 residues long. The CDR3 DNA sequence: TGTGCCAGCAGCTTTGGGGGACAGGGCCCCTATGGCTACACCTTC. It is translated as CASSFGGQGPYGYTF.

This clone has only one observation. The V gene is TRBV5-5, the J gene TRBJ1-6, with 7 nucleotides matching TRBD1. CDR3 length equals 14 residues. Germline CDR1 reads SGHKS; CDR2 reads YYEKEE (reference sequence). Trimming took 0 bases from V and 13 from J; bases not matched to a gene: 7. The CDR3: CASSLGTGASPLHF. The CDR3 nucleotides read TGTGCCAGCAGCTTGGGGACAGGAGCTTCCCCCCTCCACTTT.

The genes are TRBV5-1 and TRBJ2-5; D is possibly TRBD1 (5 bases). The germline CDR1 and CDR2 sequences are SGHRS and YFSETQ. V gave up 0 bases and J gave up 5 bases, with 17 bases separating them. The CDR3 covers 16 residues. CDR3 protein: CASSLGLDNGRETQYF. The CDR3 nucleotides read TGCGCCAGCAGCTTGGGACTGGACAACGGACGGGAGACCCAGTACTTC.

This clone was detected a few times. The chain couples TRBV5-1 to TRBJ1-2; possibly TRBD1 for D (5 bases). This CDR3 comprises 16 residues. V was clipped by 5 bases and J by 3 bases, with 20 bases between them. Per germline, CDR1 SGHRS and CDR2 YFSETQ. The CDR3 nucleotides read TGCGCCAGCAGTAATTCGGGCCGGGGCTCCTACTATGGCTACACCTTC. Its translation is CASSNSGRGSYYGYTF.

The chain joins TRBV6-5 to TRBJ1-2, with D possibly TRBD1 on 6 matching bases. Germline lookup yields CDR1 MNHEY and CDR2 SVGAGI. V was cut by 0 bases and J by 2 bases, with 13 bases left in between. The CDR3 is made up of 16 amino acids. The CDR3 DNA reads as TGTGCCAGCAGTTACTCCGACAGGCCAAAGAACTATGGCTACACCTTC. This codes for CASSYSDRPKNYGYTF.

The rearrangement links TRBV5-1 to TRBJ2-7; the match to TRBD1 covers 7 bases. The CDR3 runs 14 residues. Trimming took 1 base from V and 2 from J; bases not matched to a gene: 3. CDR1 and CDR2 from the germline V gene are SGHRS and YFSETQ. CDR3: CASSLRQGPYEQYF. The CDR3 coding sequence is TGCGCCAGCAGCTTGCGACAGGGCCCCTACGAGCAGTACTTC.

The V and J genes are TRBV2 and TRBJ2-2, with 8 bases matching TRBD2. Trimming cost V 5 bases and J 5 bases; bases outside gene matches: 10. Germline CDR1 and CDR2: SNHLY and FYNNEI. The CDR3 is made up of 16 amino acids. CDR3: CASSRRGSGVTGELFF. The CDR3 DNA is TGTGCCAGCAGTCGTCGTGGTAGCGGGGTTACCGGGGAGCTGTTTTTT.

The rearrangement links TRBV12-3 or TRBV12-4 to TRBJ1-4; perhaps TRBD1 as D (5 bases). The CDR3 has 13 amino acids. Between the trimmed V and J ends, which lost 3 bases and 8 bases, there was a span of 10 bases. The CDR3: CASSFAGREKLFF. In nucleotides, the CDR3 is TGTGCCAGCAGTTTTGCAGGGAGGGAAAAACTGTTTTTT.

The V call is TRBV28, the J call TRBJ2-3; TRBD2 matches at 11 bases. The CDR3 has 18 residues. With V trimmed by 3 bases and J by 2 bases, 10 bases remained unmatched. Germline V gene sequence: CDR1 MDHEN, CDR2 SYDVKM. The CDR3 DNA is TGTGCCAGCAGTTTGGCGGAAACTAGCGGGGGTTCCACAGATACGCAGTATTTT. It encodes CASSLAETSGGSTDTQYF.

This clone was recorded once. The J gene is TRBJ1-1, the V gene TRBV6-2 or TRBV6-3; 8 bases map to TRBD1. The germline CDR1 and CDR2 sequences are MNHEY and SVGEGT. This CDR3 is 15 amino acids long. Trimming at V came to 0 bases and at J to 6 bases, leaving 6 bases not matched to a gene. The CDR3 nucleotides are TGTGCCAGCAGTTACTCGACAGGGGTAGTTTCTGAAGCTTTCTTT. Its translation: CASSYSTGVVSEAFF.

The V and J genes are TRBV27 and TRBJ2-7, with 10 bases identical to TRBD1. Germline V lookup: CDR1 MNHEY, CDR2 SMNVEV (reference sequence). The CDR3 is 14 amino acids. The J segment lost 4 bases and the V segment lost 3 bases, leaving 3 bases of the junction unmatched. The CDR3 DNA reads as TGTGCCAGCAGTTTGGGGGACAGGGGTTACGAGCAGTACTTC. This gives the protein CASSLGDRGYEQYF.

CDR3 nucleotide sequence: TGTGCCAGTAGTACGCTTCAGACTAGGATAGTGGATCAGCCCCAGCATTTT. Amino acid sequence: CASSTLQTRIVDQPQHF. The rearrangement uses TRBV19 and TRBJ1-5; D remains ambiguous. Germline CDR1 is LNHDA and CDR2 is SQIVND (reference sequence). The CDR3 totals 17 residues. V shed 4 bases and J shed 5 bases, with 21 bases lying between them.

The chain combines TRBV19 with TRBJ2-1, with D perhaps matching TRBD1 (5 bases). The germline V gene encodes CDR1 LNHDA and CDR2 SQIVND (reference sequence). The CDR3 loop spans 13 amino acids. The V end lost 8 bases, the J end lost 2 bases, and 10 bases lay between the germline ends. The CDR3 loop reads CASQGLTYNEQFF. CDR3 in DNA: TGTGCCAGTCAGGGATTAACCTACAATGAGCAGTTCTTC. Full variable domain (remainder filled in from reference TRBV19 and TRBJ2-1): DGGITQSPKYLFRKEGQNVTLSCEQNLNHDAMYWYRQDPGQGLRLIYYSQIVNDFQKGDIAEGYSVSREKKESFPLTVTSAQKNPTAFYLCASQGLTYNEQFFGPGTRLTVL.

Written as DNA, the CDR3 is TGTGCCAGTAGTATCGGCTTCGGGACAGATACGCAGTATTTT. This gives the protein CASSIGFGTDTQYF. This chain uses TRBV19 with TRBJ2-3; D uncertain. With 3 bases removed from V and 3 bases from J, the gap between germline ends came to 10 bases. This CDR3 contains 14 residues. Germline CDR1 reads LNHDA; CDR2 reads SQIVND (reference sequence).

The chain carries TRBV4-3 and TRBJ2-1; 15 nucleotides align to TRBD2. Germline V gene lookup returns CDR1 LGHNA and CDR2 YSLEER. V lost 4 bases and J lost 9; bases outside the gene matches: 4. The CDR3 sequence is 15 residues long. CDR3 sequence: CASSPGLAGGSEQFF. For the CDR3, the DNA is TGCGCCAGCAGCCCGGGACTAGCGGGGGGAAGTGAGCAGTTCTTC.

This clone was seen just once. V is TRBV12-3 or TRBV12-4 and J is TRBJ2-7, with D uncertain. Trimming removed 4 bases at V and 2 bases at J, with 9 bases between. This CDR3 has 13 amino acids. The DNA for the CDR3 is TGTGCCAGCAGTTCGCCTCCCCCCTACGAGCAGTACTTC. Translating gives CASSSPPPYEQYF.

This clone was found once. This chain connects TRBV23-1 to TRBJ2-1; D is perhaps TRBD1 (6 bases). TRBV23-1 is sorted into the ORF group, with uncertain function. The V end lost 4 bases, the J end lost 7 bases, and 23 bases lay between the germline ends. CDR3 length: 17 amino acids. The DNA of the CDR3 is TGCGCCAGCAGTCCTAGGGGGAGTCGTGCCTCGAGGAATGAGCAGTTCTTC. The encoded protein is CASSPRGSRASRNEQFF.

The chain recombines TRBV7-6 with TRBJ2-3; the match to TRBD2 covers 11 bases. The CDR3 sequence is 15 residues long. V lost 1 base, J lost 3 bases, and 0 bases stayed unmatched. In germline, CDR1 is SGHVS, CDR2 FNYEAQ. The CDR3 DNA sequence: TGTGCCAGCAGCTTAGGGACTAGCGGGACAGATACGCAGTATTTT. Its protein is CASSLGTSGTDTQYF.

The chain joins TRBV28 to TRBJ1-4; D gene unclear. Germline V gene lookup returns CDR1 MDHEN and CDR2 SYDVKM. V was trimmed by 3 bases and J by 10 bases, leaving 15 bases between them. This CDR3 is built from 14 residues. CDR3 loop: CASSLQAARRKLFF. In nucleotides, the CDR3 is TGTGCCAGCAGTTTGCAGGCGGCTAGAAGAAAACTGTTTTTT.

The gene calls are TRBV15 and TRBJ2-7; D is unresolved. CDR1 LNHNV and CDR2 YYDKDF come from the germline V gene (reference sequence). This CDR3 has 13 amino acids. Trimming took 1 base from V and 2 from J, leaving 6 bases between them. The CDR3 sequence is CATSRVRTYEQYF. The CDR3 DNA is TGTGCCACCAGCAGAGTACGTACCTACGAGCAGTACTTC. Full variable domain (missing parts from reference TRBV15 and TRBJ2-7): DAMVIQNPRYQVTQFGKPVTLSCSQTLNHNVMYWYQQKSSQAPKLLFHYYDKDFNNEADTPDNFQSRRPNTSFCFLDIRSPGLGDTAMYLCATSRVRTYEQYFGPGTRLTVT.

The V call is TRBV10-3, the J call TRBJ1-1; the D is unclear. The CDR3 consists of 14 residues. Trimming removed 0 bases at V and 5 bases at J, with 10 bases between. In germline, CDR1 is ENHRY, CDR2 SYGVKD. The CDR3, as DNA: TGTGCCATCAGTGAGTCAGGCGTGGGAACTGAAGCTTTCTTT. Its protein product is CAISESGVGTEAFF.

The chain carries TRBV3-1 (or the pseudogene TRBV3-2) and TRBJ1-1, with D possibly matching TRBD1 (5 bases). The CDR3 runs 16 residues. CDR1 and CDR2 from the germline V gene are LGHDT and YNNKEL (reference sequence). The V end was cut by 0 bases, the J end by 0 bases, with 11 bases between. CDR3 region: CASSQETGTMNTEAFF. In nucleotides, the CDR3 is TGTGCCAGCAGCCAAGAAACAGGAACCATGAACACTGAAGCTTTCTTT.

This clone appeared a single time. The chain uses TRBV15 and TRBJ1-5, with 9 bases matching TRBD1. V was pared by 3 bases and J by 3 bases, with 3 bases of the junction left unmatched. CDR1 is LNHNV, CDR2 YYDKDF, per germline (reference sequence). The CDR3 is made up of 15 amino acids. The CDR3 region has the DNA TGTGCCACCAGCAGCGGGACAGGGTCCAATCAGCCCCAGCATTTT. Translating it yields CATSSGTGSNQPQHF.

The chain carries TRBV7-2 and TRBJ2-3, with D hard to call. The CDR3 sequence is 13 residues long. V lost 0 bases to trimming and J lost 2 bases, with 3 bases between them. Germline assignment: CDR1 SGHTA and CDR2 FQGNSA. The CDR3 loop is CASSLAVTDTQYF. Written as DNA, the CDR3 is TGTGCCAGCAGCTTAGCGGTCACAGATACGCAGTATTTT.

The chain is built from TRBV30 and TRBJ2-5; 9 nucleotides line up with TRBD2. The CDR3 sequence is 15 residues long. Trimming took 4 bases from V and 4 from J; bases not matched to a gene: 10. The germline V gene encodes CDR1 GTSNPN and CDR2 SVGIG (reference sequence). For the CDR3, the DNA is TGTGCCTGGACCAGCGGGGGGCTGGCAGGAGAGACCCAGTACTTC. This gives the protein CAWTSGGLAGETQYF.

This chain links TRBV7-8 with TRBJ2-7, with 8 nucleotides matching TRBD1. This CDR3 is built from 15 residues. The trim removed 5 bases at V and 0 bases at J, leaving 6 bases unmatched. The germline V gene has CDR1 SGHVS and CDR2 FQNEAQ. CDR3 sequence (DNA): TGTGCCAGCAGCGCCGGACAGGGAAACTCCTACGAGCAGTACTTC. It translates to CASSAGQGNSYEQYF.

The V and J genes are TRBV2 and TRBJ2-7; possible D gene TRBD2, 6 bases. CDR1 is SNHLY, CDR2 FYNNEI, per germline. With 4 bases removed from V and 4 bases from J, the gap between germline ends came to 14 bases. This CDR3 is built from 14 residues. The CDR3 loop is CASSVGLIGYEQYF. The DNA for the CDR3 is TGTGCCAGCAGTGTCGGACTAATAGGATACGAGCAGTACTTC.